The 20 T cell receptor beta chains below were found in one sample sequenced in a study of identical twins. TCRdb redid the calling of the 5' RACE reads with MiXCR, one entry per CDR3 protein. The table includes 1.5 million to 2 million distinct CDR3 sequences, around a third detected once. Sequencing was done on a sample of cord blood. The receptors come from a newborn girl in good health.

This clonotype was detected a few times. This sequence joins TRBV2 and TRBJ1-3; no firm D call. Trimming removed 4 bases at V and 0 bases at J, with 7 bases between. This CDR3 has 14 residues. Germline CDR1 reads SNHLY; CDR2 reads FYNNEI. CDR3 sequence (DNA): TGTGCCAGCAGTGCGGGTCTCTCTGGAAACACCATATATTTT. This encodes CASSAGLSGNTIYF.

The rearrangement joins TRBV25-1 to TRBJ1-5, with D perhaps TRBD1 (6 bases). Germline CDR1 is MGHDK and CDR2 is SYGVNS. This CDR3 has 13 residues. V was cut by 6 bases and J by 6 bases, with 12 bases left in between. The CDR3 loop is CASRQGITQPQHF. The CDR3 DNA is TGTGCCAGCAGACAGGGAATAACTCAGCCCCAGCATTTT.

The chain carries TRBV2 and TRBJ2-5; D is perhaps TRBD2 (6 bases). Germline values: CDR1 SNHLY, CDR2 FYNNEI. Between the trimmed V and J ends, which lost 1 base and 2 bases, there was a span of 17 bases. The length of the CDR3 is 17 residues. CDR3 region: CASSEVDPGLLQETQYF. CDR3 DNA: TGTGCCAGCAGTGAAGTAGACCCGGGACTCCTTCAAGAGACCCAGTACTTC.

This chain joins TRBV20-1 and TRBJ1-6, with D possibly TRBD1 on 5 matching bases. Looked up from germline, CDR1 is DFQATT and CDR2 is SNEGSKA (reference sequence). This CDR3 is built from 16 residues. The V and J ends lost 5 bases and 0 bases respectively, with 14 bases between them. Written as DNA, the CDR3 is TGCAGTGCTGGTCCAACAGGAAGCTCCTATAATTCACCCCTCCACTTT. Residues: CSAGPTGSSYNSPLHF.

The CDR3 region is CASSLGQHQETQFF. The DNA of the CDR3 is TGTGCCAGCAGCTTGGGACAGCACCAAGAGACCCAGTTCTTC. The J gene is TRBJ2-5, the V gene TRBV14, with 7 bases lining up with TRBD1. The DNA end is more similar to TRBJ2-1, so the J call may be wrong. The CDR3 totals 14 residues. The germline V gene has CDR1 SGHDN and CDR2 FVKESK.

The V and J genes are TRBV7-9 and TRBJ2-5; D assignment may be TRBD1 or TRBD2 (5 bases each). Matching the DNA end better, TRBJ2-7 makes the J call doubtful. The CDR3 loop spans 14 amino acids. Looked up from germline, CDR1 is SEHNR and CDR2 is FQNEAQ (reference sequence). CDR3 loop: CASSLTGTPGEQYF. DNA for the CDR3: TGTGCCAGCAGCTTAACCGGGACCCCGGGCGAGCAGTACTTC.

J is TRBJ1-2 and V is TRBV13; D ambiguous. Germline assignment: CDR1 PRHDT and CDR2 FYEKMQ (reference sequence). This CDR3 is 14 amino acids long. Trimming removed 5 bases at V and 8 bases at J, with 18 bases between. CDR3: CASSPTRQEGGYTF. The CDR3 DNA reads TGTGCCAGCAGCCCTACGAGGCAGGAGGGCGGCTACACCTTC.

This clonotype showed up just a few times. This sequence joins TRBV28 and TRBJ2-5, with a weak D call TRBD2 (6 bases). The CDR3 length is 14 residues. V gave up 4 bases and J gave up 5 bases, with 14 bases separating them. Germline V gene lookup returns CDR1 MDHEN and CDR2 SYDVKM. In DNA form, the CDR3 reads TGTGCCAGCAGTTCGGGACTCCTAAGGGAGACCCAGTACTTC. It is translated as CASSSGLLRETQYF.

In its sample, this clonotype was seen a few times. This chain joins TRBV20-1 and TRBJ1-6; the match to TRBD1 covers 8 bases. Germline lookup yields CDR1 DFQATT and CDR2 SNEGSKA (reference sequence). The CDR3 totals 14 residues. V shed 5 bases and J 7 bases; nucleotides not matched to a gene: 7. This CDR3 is CSAPPTGGNSPLHF. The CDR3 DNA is TGCAGTGCTCCCCCAACAGGGGGAAATTCACCCCTCCACTTT.

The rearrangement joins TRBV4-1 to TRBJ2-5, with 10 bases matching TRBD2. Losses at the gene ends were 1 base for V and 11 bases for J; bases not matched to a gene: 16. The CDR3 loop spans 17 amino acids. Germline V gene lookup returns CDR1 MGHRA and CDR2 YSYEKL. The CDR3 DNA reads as TGCGCCAGCAGCCAAGTAATAGCGGGAGGAGCGTGGAATGAGCAGTACTTC. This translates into CASSQVIAGGAWNEQYF.

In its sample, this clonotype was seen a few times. Here the CDR3 reads CASSEYIAGELFF. For the CDR3, the DNA is TGTGCCAGCAGTGAATACATAGCCGGGGAGCTGTTTTTT. V is TRBV2 and J is TRBJ2-2; D is uncertain. The CDR3 is 13 amino acids. V lost 2 bases, J lost 6 bases, and 7 bases lay in between. The germline V gene has CDR1 SNHLY and CDR2 FYNNEI.

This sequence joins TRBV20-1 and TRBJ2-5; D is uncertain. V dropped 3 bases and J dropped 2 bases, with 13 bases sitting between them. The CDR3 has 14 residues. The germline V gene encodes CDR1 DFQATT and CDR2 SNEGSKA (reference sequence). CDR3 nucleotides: TGCAGTGCTAGGTTCGGGCTTCTACAAGAGACCCAGTACTTC. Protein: CSARFGLLQETQYF.

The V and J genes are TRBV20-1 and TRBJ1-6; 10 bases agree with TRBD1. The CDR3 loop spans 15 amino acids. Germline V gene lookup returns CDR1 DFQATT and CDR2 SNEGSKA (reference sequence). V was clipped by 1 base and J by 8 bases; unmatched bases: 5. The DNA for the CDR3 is TGCAGTGCTAGAGGCCGGGACAGGGGCGATTCACCCCTCCACTTT. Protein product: CSARGRDRGDSPLHF.

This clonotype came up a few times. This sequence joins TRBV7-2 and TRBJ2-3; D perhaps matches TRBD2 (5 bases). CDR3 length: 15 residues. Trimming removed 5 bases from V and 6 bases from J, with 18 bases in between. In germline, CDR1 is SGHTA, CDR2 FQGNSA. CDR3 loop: CASSPRGADWDTQYF. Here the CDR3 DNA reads TGTGCCAGCAGCCCTAGAGGAGCGGATTGGGATACGCAGTATTTT.

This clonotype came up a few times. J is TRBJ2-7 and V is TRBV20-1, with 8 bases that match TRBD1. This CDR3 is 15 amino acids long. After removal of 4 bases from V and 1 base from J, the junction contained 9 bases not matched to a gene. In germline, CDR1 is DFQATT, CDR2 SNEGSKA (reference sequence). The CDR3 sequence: CSANGSGGPSYEQYF. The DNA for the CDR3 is TGCAGTGCTAATGGATCAGGGGGCCCTTCCTACGAGCAGTACTTC.

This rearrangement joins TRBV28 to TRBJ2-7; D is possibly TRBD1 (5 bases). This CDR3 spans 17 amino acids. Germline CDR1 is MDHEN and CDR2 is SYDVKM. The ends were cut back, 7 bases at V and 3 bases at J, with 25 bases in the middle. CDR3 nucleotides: TGTGCCAGCACCGAAACGCGTCCGCGACAGCACCTCTACGAGCAGTACTTC. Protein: CASTETRPRQHLYEQYF.

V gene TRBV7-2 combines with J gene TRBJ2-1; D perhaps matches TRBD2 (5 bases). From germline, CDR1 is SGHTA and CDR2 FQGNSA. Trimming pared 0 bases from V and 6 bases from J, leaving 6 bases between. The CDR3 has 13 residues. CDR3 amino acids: CASSLASANEQFF. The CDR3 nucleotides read TGTGCCAGCAGCTTAGCTAGCGCCAATGAGCAGTTCTTC.

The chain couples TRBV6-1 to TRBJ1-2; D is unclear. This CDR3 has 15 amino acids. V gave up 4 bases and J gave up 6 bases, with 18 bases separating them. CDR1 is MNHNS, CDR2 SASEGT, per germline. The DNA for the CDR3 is TGTGCCAGCAGTGTAGACGGGATGGGAGTGGATGGCTACACCTTC. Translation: CASSVDGMGVDGYTF.

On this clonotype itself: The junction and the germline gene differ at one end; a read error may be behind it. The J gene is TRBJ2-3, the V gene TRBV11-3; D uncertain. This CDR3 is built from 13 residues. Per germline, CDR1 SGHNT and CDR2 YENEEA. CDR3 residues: CTSSFTRTDTQYF. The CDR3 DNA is TGTACCAGCAGCTTTACTCGCACAGATACGCAGTATTTT.

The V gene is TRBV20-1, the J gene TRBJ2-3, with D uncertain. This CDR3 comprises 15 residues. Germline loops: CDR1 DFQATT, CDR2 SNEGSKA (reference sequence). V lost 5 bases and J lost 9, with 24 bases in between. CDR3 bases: TGCAGTGCTCCCGACCTTAAGATTCCGTCGTTCACGCAGTATTTT. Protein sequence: CSAPDLKIPSFTQYF.